The subject of this entry is one T cell receptor beta chain. This sample is drawn from a study of cytomegalovirus exposure and HLA in healthy donors. Study as a whole: Prior work identified 100 million to 130 million unique TCR beta sequences in approximately 200 million T cells.

13 Jbeta primers and 60 Vbeta primers were used for the PCR. Sequenced by immunoSEQ multiplex PCR; TCRdb stores in-frame clones only, minus some. Among some 140,000 clones listed, about 84% were seen once. This CDR3 contains 13 residues. Germline CDR1 reads SGHTA; CDR2 reads FQGTGA. The germline V and J ends were trimmed by 1 base and 5 bases, with 6 bases remaining between them. What was sequenced was PBMCs. This TCR derives from a woman between 40 and 55 years old in good health and CMV-seropositive. The gene calls are TRBV7-3 and TRBJ2-1, with unresolved D. The CDR3 reads CASSLNYNNEQFF. In DNA, the CDR3 is TGTGCCAGCAGCTTAAACTACAACAATGAGCAGTTCTTC.